Shown below are 31 T cell receptor beta chains from a single sample sequenced in a study of cytomegalovirus exposure and HLA in healthy donors. Sequencing used immunoSEQ multiplex PCR; TCRdb keeps in-frame clones, though not all of them. The table shows 60,000 to 85,000 clones, with 94% occurring only once. Source material: PBMCs. These receptors were obtained from a man younger than 35 in good health and CMV-seropositive.

This chain joins TRBV4-1 and TRBJ2-1; D uncertain. The CDR3 length is 13 residues. Germline V gene sequence: CDR1 MGHRA, CDR2 YSYEKL. V shed 1 base and J shed 7 bases, with 8 bases lying between them. The DNA of the CDR3 is TGCGCCAGCAGCCAAGTTGCAGGTAATGAGCAGTTCTTC. Amino acid sequence: CASSQVAGNEQFF.

This clone is a singleton in its sample. This chain links TRBV19 with TRBJ2-7; a weak D match, TRBD1 (6 bases). Trimming removed 3 bases at V and 2 bases at J, with 14 bases between. The germline gives CDR1 LNHDA, CDR2 SQIVND (reference sequence). The CDR3 extends over 15 amino acids. CDR3 nucleotides: TGTGCCAGTAGTATCCGGGACACCGCAACCTACGAGCAGTACTTC. It is translated as CASSIRDTATYEQYF.

The chain combines TRBV4-1 with TRBJ2-1, with 14 positions matching TRBD2. Germline trimming cut 3 bases from V and 6 bases from J; bases unmatched to any gene: 10. The CDR3 covers 18 residues. The V gene's germline CDR1 is MGHRA and CDR2 YSYEKL. CDR3 protein: CASSQIQTSGRDANEQFF. Written as DNA, the CDR3 is TGCGCCAGCAGCCAGATCCAGACTAGCGGGAGGGATGCCAATGAGCAGTTCTTC.

As to this clone: At one boundary the junction diverges from the germline segment, which might be a read error. This chain joins TRBV7-2 and TRBJ2-5; 8 bases agree with TRBD2. The length of the CDR3 is 14 residues. Germline CDR1 reads SGHTA; CDR2 reads FQGNSA. This CDR3 reads CASNLGTSAETQYF. The CDR3 coding sequence is TGTGCCAGCAACTTAGGGACTAGTGCAGAGACCCAGTACTTC.

The chain has TRBV5-1 and TRBJ1-5, with D possibly matching TRBD1 (5 bases). This CDR3 comprises 13 residues. Germline V gene lookup returns CDR1 SGHRS and CDR2 YFSETQ. V was shortened by 7 bases and J by 0 bases, with 8 bases between the two germline ends. CDR3 in amino acids: CASAQDSNQPQHF. As DNA, the CDR3 is TGCGCCAGCGCACAGGATAGCAATCAGCCCCAGCATTTT.

This clone occurred a few times. V usage is TRBV30 and J usage is TRBJ2-5; D uncertain. Trimming took 3 bases from V and 2 from J, leaving 13 bases between them. This CDR3 region has 14 residues. Germline CDR1 reads GTSNPN; CDR2 reads SVGIG (reference sequence). The CDR3: CAWSPGPAQETQYF. The CDR3 region has the DNA TGTGCCTGGAGCCCGGGTCCTGCTCAAGAGACCCAGTACTTC.

In this sample, this clone turned up once. The DNA of the CDR3 is TGTGCCAGTAGTATAGGGGCGAGTGCGGGAGCGACTACCTACGAGCAGTACTTC. Amino acids: CASSIGASAGATTYEQYF. The rearrangement uses TRBV19 and TRBJ2-7; TRBD2 matches 7 bases. Germline CDR1 reads LNHDA; CDR2 reads SQIVND (reference sequence). V dropped 1 base and J dropped 2; count of bases not matched to a gene: 14. This CDR3 comprises 18 residues.

This clone showed up just once. The rearrangement uses TRBV6-5 and TRBJ2-1; TRBD2 agrees at 12 bases. Trimming at V came to 5 bases and at J to 4 bases, leaving 3 bases not matched to a gene. This CDR3 comprises 15 residues. Per germline, CDR1 MNHEY and CDR2 SVGAGI. In DNA form, the CDR3 reads TGTGCCAGCAGTCCTGGACTAGCGGGGTACAATGAGCAGTTCTTC. This sequence encodes CASSPGLAGYNEQFF.

The chain is built from TRBV21-1 and TRBJ2-7; the table's D call, TRBD2, was not checked against the DNA. TRBV21-1 is classified as a pseudogene. The CDR3 extends over 10 amino acids. The CDR3 sequence: CASSKAGEDF. DNA of the CDR3: TGTGCCAGCAGCAAAGCAGGGGAGGACTTC.

This clone occurred once. The chain links TRBV6-1 to TRBJ2-3, with D uncertain. CDR1 and CDR2 (germline): MNHNS, SASEGT. Trimming left V 10 bases short and J 3 bases short, with 8 bases between. The CDR3 has 11 amino acids. The CDR3 sequence: CATELTDTQYF. Here the CDR3 DNA reads TGTGCCACCGAGCTTACAGATACGCAGTATTTT.

This chain joins TRBV2 and TRBJ2-3; 12 bases are a match to TRBD2. With 6 bases clipped from V and 4 bases from J, the junction kept 17 bases outside the gene matches. Germline V gene sequence: CDR1 SNHLY, CDR2 FYNNEI. This CDR3 spans 19 amino acids. CDR3 nucleotide sequence: TGTGCCAGCAGGACTGGACTAGCGGGATCATTTAGCTATCCAGATACGCAGTATTTT. Protein sequence: CASRTGLAGSFSYPDTQYF.

The CDR3 bases are TGTGCCAGCAGCGGCGGGCCGGGGGGTACGCAGTATTTT. Encoded protein: CASSGGPGGTQYF. The rearrangement uses TRBV4-2 and TRBJ2-3; 7 bases align to TRBD2. Germline CDR1 is LGHNA and CDR2 is YNFKEQ. CDR3 length equals 13 residues. The V segment lost 5 bases and the J segment 8 bases; nucleotides outside the gene matches: 7.

In DNA, the CDR3 is TGTGCCAGTACCGGGACAGGGGGCATTGGAAACACCATATATTTT. Residues: CASTGTGGIGNTIYF. The rearrangement links TRBV19 to TRBJ1-3, with 12 nucleotides matching TRBD1. V lost 7 bases and J lost 3; bases outside the gene matches: 4. Germline V lookup: CDR1 LNHDA, CDR2 SQIVND (reference sequence). The length of the CDR3 is 15 residues.

This rearrangement joins TRBV28 to TRBJ2-7; 7 bases line up with TRBD1. The CDR3 sequence is 18 residues long. Germline V lookup: CDR1 MDHEN, CDR2 SYDVKM. The V gene end was trimmed by 2 bases and the J gene end by 0 bases; junction bases not matched to a gene: 13. The CDR3 DNA follows: TGTGCCAGCAGTTTACGGGACAGACATTACCCGAGCTCCTACGAGCAGTACTTC. Its translation is CASSLRDRHYPSSYEQYF.

The chain links TRBV29-1 to TRBJ2-2; 12 nucleotides line up with TRBD1. The J segment lost 4 bases and the V segment lost 3 bases, leaving 6 bases of the junction unmatched. The germline V gene encodes CDR1 SQVTM and CDR2 ANQGSEA. The CDR3 contains 16 residues. DNA for the CDR3: TGCAGCGTTGAGGGGGACAGGGGGCTGAGCACCGGGGAGCTGTTTTTT. Translated: CSVEGDRGLSTGELFF.

CDR3 in amino acids: CASSVGYGAALFGNEQFF. The CDR3 region has the DNA TGTGCCAGCAGCGTAGGATATGGAGCGGCCCTATTCGGCAATGAGCAGTTCTTC. The chain employs TRBV9 and TRBJ2-1, with D possibly matching TRBD2 (5 bases). Germline lookup yields CDR1 SGDLS and CDR2 YYNGEE. This CDR3 spans 18 amino acids. V was clipped by 0 bases and J by 6 bases, with 22 bases between them.

The chain combines TRBV29-1 with TRBJ2-7, with D maybe TRBD1 (6 bases). The germline V gene encodes CDR1 SQVTM and CDR2 ANQGSEA. This CDR3 has 13 residues. V was cut by 2 bases and J by 0 bases, with 8 bases left in between. This CDR3 reads CSVERDNSYEQYF. The CDR3 DNA follows: TGCAGCGTTGAACGGGACAACTCCTACGAGCAGTACTTC.

The rearrangement uses TRBV30 and TRBJ1-2; the match to TRBD1 covers 9 bases. The trim removed 3 bases at V and 4 bases at J, leaving 6 bases unmatched. The CDR3 has 14 amino acids. Germline V CDR1 and CDR2: GTSNPN, SVGIG (reference sequence). CDR3 bases: TGTGCCTGGAGCAGGACAGGGGTGAGCTATGGCTACACCTTC. The encoded protein is CAWSRTGVSYGYTF.

This clone was observed a few times. V and J are TRBV2 and TRBJ1-2; 7 bases agree with TRBD1. The length of the CDR3 is 15 residues. Per germline, CDR1 SNHLY and CDR2 FYNNEI. Losses at the gene ends were 1 base for V and 7 bases for J; bases not matched to a gene: 9. The CDR3 loop is CASSEVGQNIGGYTF. In nucleotides, the CDR3 is TGTGCCAGCAGTGAAGTGGGACAGAATATTGGTGGCTACACCTTC.

The CDR3 here is CASSAIGTGTAEPQHF. In DNA, the CDR3 is TGTGCCAGCAGCGCAATCGGGACCGGGACAGCTGAACCCCAGCATTTT. The chain has TRBV5-5 and TRBJ1-5, with 7 positions matching TRBD1. This CDR3 contains 16 residues. Trimming at V came to 4 bases and at J to 10 bases, leaving 17 bases not matched to a gene. CDR1 and CDR2 (germline): SGHKS, YYEKEE (reference sequence).

This chain connects TRBV5-5 to TRBJ1-2, with D perhaps matching TRBD1 (6 bases). Germline V lookup: CDR1 SGHKS, CDR2 YYEKEE (reference sequence). The V end lost 4 bases, the J end lost 4 bases, and 11 bases lay between the germline ends. The CDR3 extends over 13 amino acids. The CDR3 coding sequence is TGTGCCAGCAGCCAGGACAGTTTCTATGGCTACACCTTC. This encodes CASSQDSFYGYTF.

V usage is TRBV30 and J usage is TRBJ2-7, with D maybe TRBD1 (5 bases). The CDR3 totals 14 residues. The germline V and J ends were trimmed by 3 bases and 0 bases, with 12 bases remaining between them. Germline V gives CDR1 GTSNPN, CDR2 SVGIG (reference sequence). CDR3 in amino acids: CAWSRVSLSYEQYF. The CDR3 coding sequence is TGTGCCTGGAGCAGGGTCAGCCTCTCCTACGAGCAGTACTTC.

This sequence joins TRBV21-1 and TRBJ2-7; TRBD1 is the table's D call and was not checked against the DNA. TRBV21-1 is designated a pseudogene. CDR3 length equals 16 residues. The CDR3 DNA reads TGTGCCAGCAGCAAAATGCCCCCGGACAGGGACTACGAGCAGTACTTC. Residues: CASSKMPPDRDYEQYF.

The chain couples TRBV25-1 to TRBJ1-2, with unresolved D. Looked up from germline, CDR1 is MGHDK and CDR2 is SYGVNS. This CDR3 is built from 17 residues. V dropped 1 base and J dropped 1 base, with 16 bases sitting between them. The CDR3 nucleotides are TGTGCCAGCAGTGAATCAGGTCCCGGTTCCCATAACTATGGCTACACCTTC. Translation: CASSESGPGSHNYGYTF.

This chain uses TRBV7-9 with TRBJ1-1; D gene ambiguous. This CDR3 has 11 residues. V dropped 4 bases and J dropped 3 bases, with 3 bases sitting between them. Germline CDR1 and CDR2: SEHNR and FQNEAQ (reference sequence). The CDR3 bases are TGTGCCAGCAGCTCGTACACTGAAGCTTTCTTT. It encodes CASSSYTEAFF.

V usage is TRBV28 and J usage is TRBJ2-3; 9 positions match TRBD2. V shed 4 bases, J shed 6 bases, and the junction held 8 bases outside the gene matches. Germline lookup yields CDR1 MDHEN and CDR2 SYDVKM. CDR3 length equals 15 residues. CDR3 nucleotide sequence: TGTGCCAGCAGTTCCCAAGCGGGAGGACGGGATACGCAGTATTTT. This sequence encodes CASSSQAGGRDTQYF.

This chain joins TRBV18 and TRBJ2-1, with 13 bases aligning to TRBD2. J was trimmed by 2 bases and V by 4 bases; bases with no gene match: 5. The CDR3 has 17 residues. CDR1 and CDR2 from the germline V gene are KGHSH and LQKENI. CDR3 protein: CASSRTSGSGAYNEQFF. CDR3 nucleotides: TGTGCCAGCTCACGGACTAGCGGGAGTGGCGCCTACAATGAGCAGTTCTTC.

The table lists this clone with a count of one. The chain has TRBV30 and TRBJ1-4, with 9 positions matching TRBD1. The CDR3 spans 18 residues. Per germline, CDR1 GTSNPN and CDR2 SVGIG (reference sequence). The V and J ends lost 3 bases and 0 bases, in that order; junction bases with no gene match: 11. CDR3 nucleotide sequence: TGTGCCTGGAGCGACCACCTCGGGACAGGGTCAACTAATGAAAAACTGTTTTTT. Translation gives CAWSDHLGTGSTNEKLFF.

The chain has TRBV6-6 and TRBJ1-5; 10 positions agree with TRBD1. The germline V gene encodes CDR1 MNHNY and CDR2 SVGAGI (reference sequence). The ends lost 7 bases at V and 5 bases at J; junction bases unmatched: 8. The CDR3 runs to 15 residues. The CDR3 here is CASTQGQGTDQPQHF. Written as DNA, the CDR3 is TGTGCCAGCACCCAGGGACAGGGGACCGATCAGCCCCAGCATTTT.

The rearrangement uses TRBV30 and TRBJ1-4; D gene uncertain. Trimming removed 2 bases from V and 10 bases from J, with 11 bases in between. The CDR3 loop spans 12 amino acids. Germline values: CDR1 GTSNPN, CDR2 SVGIG (reference sequence). The CDR3 sequence: CAWSFGVAKLFF. CDR3 DNA: TGTGCCTGGAGTTTCGGGGTGGCAAAACTGTTTTTT.

The sample holds one count of this clone. The chain combines TRBV15 with TRBJ1-2; D possibly corresponds to TRBD1 (6 bases). V was clipped by 1 base and J by 10 bases, with 10 bases between them. The CDR3 is 12 residues long. CDR1 is LNHNV and CDR2 is YYDKDF in the germline V gene (reference sequence). The CDR3 is CATSRAQGAYTF. DNA of the CDR3: TGTGCCACCAGCAGAGCACAGGGAGCCTACACCTTC.